The 21 T cell receptor beta chains reported below all come from one sample, sequenced in a study of blood T cell repertoires in COVID-19. The method was immunoSEQ multiplex PCR; TCRdb's version includes in-frame clones alone and lacks a portion of them. The sample holds 200,000 or so clones, about 85% seen once. Sequencing input: peripheral blood. These receptors were collected from a man in his fifties who had recovered from COVID-19.

About this clone: The same CDR3 arises from other DNA sequences in this sample as well. V gene TRBV18 combines with J gene TRBJ2-7, with D unresolved. The V end lost 3 bases, the J end lost 3 bases, and 9 bases lay between the germline ends. This CDR3 spans 13 amino acids. Germline values: CDR1 KGHSH, CDR2 LQKENI. CDR3 nucleotides: TGTGCCAGCTCACCGACGGAGAGCTACGAGCAGTACTTC. Its protein is CASSPTESYEQYF.

The rearrangement joins TRBV10-1 to TRBJ2-7; D uncertain. The CDR3 has 13 residues. The V end was cut by 4 bases, the J end by 0 bases, with 7 bases between. CDR1 is WNHNN and CDR2 is SYGVQD in the germline V gene (reference sequence). This CDR3 reads CASSAGSSYEQYF. DNA for the CDR3: TGCGCCAGCAGTGCCGGGTCCTCCTACGAGCAGTACTTC.

This clone was recorded only once. The chain joins TRBV9 to TRBJ1-1; D possibly corresponds to TRBD1 (6 bases). CDR1 SGDLS and CDR2 YYNGEE come from the germline V gene. The CDR3 is 15 residues long. Trimming shortened V by 1 base and J by 0 bases, and 10 bases separated the two germline ends. The CDR3 loop reads CASSVTPGVNTEAFF. The CDR3 DNA reads as TGTGCCAGCAGCGTAACCCCAGGGGTGAACACTGAAGCTTTCTTT.

The CDR3 reads CASSSSASQGRSGYTF. The CDR3 DNA reads TGTGCCAGTAGCAGCTCGGCCTCACAGGGGAGGAGCGGCTACACCTTC. The chain employs TRBV19 and TRBJ1-2, with 7 positions matching TRBD1. After removal of 6 bases from V and 8 bases from J, the junction contained 18 bases not matched to a gene. CDR1 LNHDA and CDR2 SQIVND come from the germline V gene (reference sequence). This CDR3 has 16 residues.

The rearrangement links TRBV19 to TRBJ2-3, with D maybe TRBD1 (5 bases). V was shortened by 0 bases and J by 2 bases, with 24 bases between the two germline ends. The CDR3 extends over 20 amino acids. CDR1 and CDR2 (germline): LNHDA, SQIVND (reference sequence). The CDR3 nucleotides read TGTGCCAGTAGTATAGATGTGTTGGGGCGGCCTATTCGGCCCACAGATACGCAGTATTTT. This sequence encodes CASSIDVLGRPIRPTDTQYF.

This CDR3 reads CAWSSGSNQPQHF. The CDR3 region has the DNA TGTGCCTGGAGTTCGGGTAGCAATCAGCCCCAGCATTTT. This chain connects TRBV30 to TRBJ1-5; no clear D. The length of the CDR3 is 13 residues. The V and J ends lost 2 bases and 0 bases respectively, with 5 bases between them. Looked up from germline, CDR1 is GTSNPN and CDR2 is SVGIG (reference sequence).

The chain combines TRBV6-5 with TRBJ1-5; D may be TRBD1 (6 bases). V lost 7 bases and J 4 bases, leaving 17 bases between the germline ends. The CDR3 length is 15 residues. CDR1 MNHEY and CDR2 SVGAGI come from the germline V gene. CDR3 in DNA: TGTGCCAGCACTGGACAGCAAACGGTGAATCAGCCCCAGCATTTT. Protein: CASTGQQTVNQPQHF.

V gene TRBV28 combines with J gene TRBJ2-7; maybe TRBD2 (5 bases). Germline V CDR1 and CDR2: MDHEN, SYDVKM. The length of the CDR3 is 15 residues. V was pared by 6 bases and J by 4 bases, with 19 bases between. Written as DNA, the CDR3 is TGTGCCAGCAGCACCCTGAGTCGGGATGAGTACGAGCAGTACTTC. Its translation is CASSTLSRDEYEQYF. The entire variable domain, with the rest obtained from reference TRBV28 and TRBJ2-7, is as follows: DVKVTQSSRYLVKRTGEKVFLECVQDMDHENMFWYRQDPGLGLRLIYFSYDVKMKEKGDIPEGYSVSREKKERFSLILESASTNQTSMYLCASSTLSRDEYEQYFGPGTRLTVT.

V and J are TRBV15 and TRBJ2-1, with TRBD1 identical over 8 bases. Germline trimming cut 6 bases from V and 4 bases from J; bases unmatched to any gene: 8. The CDR3 has 15 amino acids. The germline V gene has CDR1 LNHNV and CDR2 YYDKDF (reference sequence). Written as DNA, the CDR3 is TGTGCCACCAGTACCGACAGGGGCCATTACAATGAGCAGTTCTTC. The encoded protein is CATSTDRGHYNEQFF.

The chain couples TRBV20-1 to TRBJ2-6; D gene ambiguous. CDR1 is DFQATT and CDR2 is SNEGSKA in the germline V gene (reference sequence). This CDR3 is built from 13 residues. Between the trimmed V and J ends, which lost 3 bases and 2 bases, there was a span of 5 bases. CDR3 amino acids: CSASLAGANVLTF. In DNA form, the CDR3 reads TGCAGTGCTAGTTTAGCTGGGGCCAACGTCCTGACTTTC.

The V and J genes are TRBV5-1 and TRBJ1-4; D is undetermined. Germline assignment: CDR1 SGHRS and CDR2 YFSETQ. Trimming removed 2 bases from V and 6 bases from J, with 11 bases in between. This CDR3 contains 14 residues. CDR3 sequence (DNA): TGCGCCAGCAGCTTTTCAGGATTTGATGAAAAACTGTTTTTT. The encoded protein is CASSFSGFDEKLFF.

The chain combines TRBV19 with TRBJ1-1, with 8 bases identical to TRBD1. The length of the CDR3 is 15 residues. The germline gives CDR1 LNHDA, CDR2 SQIVND (reference sequence). The J segment lost 3 bases and the V segment lost 2 bases, leaving 5 bases of the junction unmatched. The CDR3 DNA is TGTGCCAGTAGTATACTCCAGGGGGCTTACACTGAAGCTTTCTTT. The encoded protein is CASSILQGAYTEAFF.

This clone was detected only a few times. The chain is built from TRBV4-2 and TRBJ1-1; 7 bases match TRBD1. Germline trimming cut 0 bases from V and 8 bases from J; bases unmatched to any gene: 9. Germline CDR1 reads LGHNA; CDR2 reads YNFKEQ. CDR3 size: 15 residues. CDR3 sequence reads: CASSQELIGGKEAFF. For the CDR3, the DNA is TGTGCCAGCAGCCAAGAGTTGATAGGGGGCAAGGAAGCTTTCTTT.

The chain uses TRBV7-9 and TRBJ2-1; 11 bases map to TRBD1. Germline V gene lookup returns CDR1 SEHNR and CDR2 FQNEAQ (reference sequence). CDR3 size: 16 residues. V lost 5 bases, J lost 6 bases, and 9 bases stayed unmatched. This CDR3 reads CASSEGFGTGGNEQFF. DNA for the CDR3: TGTGCCAGCAGCGAAGGTTTCGGGACAGGGGGCAATGAGCAGTTCTTC.

This chain connects TRBV25-1 to TRBJ2-1; TRBD1 agrees at 9 bases. Germline loops: CDR1 MGHDK, CDR2 SYGVNS. There are 16 residues in the CDR3. V lost 1 base and J lost 8; bases outside the gene matches: 9. As DNA, the CDR3 is TGTGCCAGCAGTGAATCACAGGGGGCCCTGGCCCATGAGCAGTTCTTC. It yields the protein CASSESQGALAHEQFF.

This chain uses TRBV6-1 with TRBJ2-1; a possible D gene is TRBD2 (6 bases). The germline gives CDR1 MNHNS, CDR2 SASEGT. This CDR3 is 15 amino acids long. V lost 0 bases, J lost 2 bases, and 8 bases lay in between. DNA for the CDR3: TGTGCCAGCAGTGAAGCGGGAGGTACCTACAATGAGCAGTTCTTC. It codes for CASSEAGGTYNEQFF.

The CDR3 DNA is TGTGCCAGTAGCGCAGGGGGAGAGACCCAGTACTTC. Protein: CASSAGGETQYF. The chain joins TRBV19 to TRBJ2-5; TRBD1 matches 7 bases. This CDR3 is built from 12 residues. The trim removed 6 bases at V and 4 bases at J, leaving 2 bases unmatched. The V gene's germline CDR1 is LNHDA and CDR2 SQIVND (reference sequence). Using reference TRBV19 and TRBJ2-5 for the parts outside the CDR3, the full variable domain is DGGITQSPKYLFRKEGQNVTLSCEQNLNHDAMYWYRQDPGQGLRLIYYSQIVNDFQKGDIAEGYSVSREKKESFPLTVTSAQKNPTAFYLCASSAGGETQYFGPGTRLLVL.

This clone was observed once. The J gene is TRBJ2-3, the V gene TRBV2; 7 positions match TRBD1. The CDR3 consists of 15 residues. Germline CDR1 is SNHLY and CDR2 is FYNNEI. Trimming cost V 1 base and J 1 base; bases outside gene matches: 2. The CDR3 nucleotides read TGTGCCAGCAGTGAAGGGGGGACAGGCACAGATACGCAGTATTTT. It codes for CASSEGGTGTDTQYF.

The CDR3 DNA follows: TGTGCCATCAGCGACAGGGGCGAGGCAGATACGCAGTATTTT. Protein product: CAISDRGEADTQYF. J is TRBJ2-3 and V is TRBV10-3, with TRBD1 identical over 8 bases. V shed 6 bases, J shed 4 bases, and the junction held 6 bases outside the gene matches. CDR3 length equals 14 residues. The V gene's germline CDR1 is ENHRY and CDR2 SYGVKD.

This chain uses TRBV13 with TRBJ2-7; D may be TRBD2 (6 bases). The CDR3 loop spans 13 amino acids. Germline values: CDR1 PRHDT, CDR2 FYEKMQ (reference sequence). V was trimmed by 5 bases and J by 3 bases, leaving 11 bases between them. The CDR3 bases are TGTGCCAGCAGCCCATGGCGGGACTACGAGCAGTACTTC. Residues: CASSPWRDYEQYF.

The chain uses TRBV5-5 and TRBJ2-7; D perhaps matches TRBD2 (7 bases). V was cut by 3 bases and J by 7 bases, with 17 bases left in between. The V gene's germline CDR1 is SGHKS and CDR2 YYEKEE (reference sequence). CDR3 length equals 14 residues. The CDR3, as DNA: TGTGCCAGCAGCTGGGGGGCGGGAGTCCGGGAGCAGTACTTC. Residues: CASSWGAGVREQYF.